Listed below are T cell receptor beta chains from one sample, sequenced in a study of cytomegalovirus exposure and HLA in healthy donors. Here immunoSEQ multiplex PCR was the method, and the copy in TCRdb shows in-frame clones only, minus some. The sample carries 100,000 to 150,000 clones, approximately 73% recorded once. The sample taken for sequencing was PBMCs. Receptor source: a man in his sixties in good health and CMV-seropositive. Both conserved end residues are part of each CDR3. Each record gives: J gene, D gene, V gene, CDR3 protein. The D gene is left open where the match is weak.

j_call: TRBJ1-1; d_call: TRBD1; v_call: TRBV6-5; cdr3_aa: CASYPLQGGAFF
j_call: TRBJ2-7; d_call: .; v_call: TRBV6-5; cdr3_aa: CASSYSPAGPYEQYF
j_call: TRBJ2-7; d_call: .; v_call: TRBV29-1; cdr3_aa: CSAVDSAYEQYF
j_call: TRBJ2-1; d_call: TRBD2; v_call: TRBV29-1; cdr3_aa: CSGEGRDEQFF
j_call: TRBJ1-2; d_call: .; v_call: TRBV18; cdr3_aa: CASSPNSLDGYTF
j_call: TRBJ2-2; d_call: .; v_call: TRBV7-6; cdr3_aa: CASSLDSGRAGELFF
j_call: TRBJ2-3; d_call: TRBD2; v_call: TRBV5-1; cdr3_aa: CASSSGLAGTTDTQYF
j_call: TRBJ1-6; d_call: .; v_call: TRBV5-6; cdr3_aa: CASRDVTVDGSPLHF
j_call: TRBJ2-3; d_call: TRBD2; v_call: TRBV30; cdr3_aa: CAWTSGGSDTQYF
j_call: TRBJ2-3; d_call: TRBD2; v_call: TRBV6-1; cdr3_aa: CASRCGGPLCTQYF
j_call: TRBJ2-7; d_call: .; v_call: TRBV5-1; cdr3_aa: CASSLGTALYEQYF
j_call: TRBJ1-1; d_call: .; v_call: TRBV19; cdr3_aa: CASSIVANTEAFF
j_call: TRBJ2-2; d_call: .; v_call: TRBV7-2; cdr3_aa: CASSLTLNTGELFF
j_call: TRBJ2-1; d_call: TRBD1; v_call: TRBV5-4; cdr3_aa: CASRPGQVLSGQFF
j_call: TRBJ2-2; d_call: .; v_call: TRBV28; cdr3_aa: CASGGLAGELFF
j_call: TRBJ2-5; d_call: TRBD1; v_call: TRBV19; cdr3_aa: CASSLLGGLPQETQYF
j_call: TRBJ2-7; d_call: .; v_call: TRBV19; cdr3_aa: CASTRYSEYEQYF
j_call: TRBJ2-7; d_call: .; v_call: TRBV18; cdr3_aa: CASSPPAGSYEQYF
j_call: TRBJ2-2; d_call: TRBD1; v_call: TRBV5-5; cdr3_aa: CASSLWDRGELFF